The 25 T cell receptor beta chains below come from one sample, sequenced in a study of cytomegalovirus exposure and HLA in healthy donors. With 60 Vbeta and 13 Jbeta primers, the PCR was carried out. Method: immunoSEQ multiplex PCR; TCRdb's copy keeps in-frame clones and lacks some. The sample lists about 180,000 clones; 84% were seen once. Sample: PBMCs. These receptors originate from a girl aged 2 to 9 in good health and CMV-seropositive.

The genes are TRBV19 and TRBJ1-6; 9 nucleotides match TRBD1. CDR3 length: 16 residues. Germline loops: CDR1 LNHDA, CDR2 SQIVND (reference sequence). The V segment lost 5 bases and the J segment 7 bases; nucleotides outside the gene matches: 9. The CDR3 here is CASSLLDRGRNSPLHF. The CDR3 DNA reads TGTGCCAGTAGTTTACTGGACAGGGGACGCAATTCACCCCTCCACTTT.

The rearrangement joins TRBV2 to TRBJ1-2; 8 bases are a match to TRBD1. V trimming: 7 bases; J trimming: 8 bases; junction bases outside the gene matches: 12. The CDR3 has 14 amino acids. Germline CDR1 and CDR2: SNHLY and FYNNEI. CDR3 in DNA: TGTGCCAGCACTCCGGACAGGGCGAGCGGAGGCTACACCTTC. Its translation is CASTPDRASGGYTF.

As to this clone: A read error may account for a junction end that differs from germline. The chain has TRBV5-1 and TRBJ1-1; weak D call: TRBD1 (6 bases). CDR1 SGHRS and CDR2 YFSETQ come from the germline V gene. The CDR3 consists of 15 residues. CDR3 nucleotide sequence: TGCGCCGGCAGCTTGGGGGTAGGGGGGAACACTGAAGCTTTCTTT. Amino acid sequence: CAGSLGVGGNTEAFF.

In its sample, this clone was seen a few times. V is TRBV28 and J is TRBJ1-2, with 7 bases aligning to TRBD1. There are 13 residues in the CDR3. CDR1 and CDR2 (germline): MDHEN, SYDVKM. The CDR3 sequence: CAILTGDNYGYTF. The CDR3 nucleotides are TGTGCGATATTAACAGGGGATAACTATGGCTACACCTTC.

The CDR3 protein is CSALAGSWQFF. The DNA of the CDR3 is TGCAGTGCTTTAGCGGGTTCGTGGCAGTTCTTC. V usage is TRBV20-1 and J usage is TRBJ2-1; TRBD2 aligns across 7 bases. Looked up from germline, CDR1 is DFQATT and CDR2 is SNEGSKA (reference sequence). With 5 bases clipped from V and 12 bases from J, the junction kept 7 bases outside the gene matches. The CDR3 totals 11 residues.

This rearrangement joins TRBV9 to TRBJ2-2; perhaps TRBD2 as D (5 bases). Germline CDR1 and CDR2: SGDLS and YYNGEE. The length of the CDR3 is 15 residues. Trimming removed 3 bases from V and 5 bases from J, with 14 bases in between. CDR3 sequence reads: CASSGGPAETGELFF. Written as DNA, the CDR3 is TGTGCCAGCAGCGGCGGGCCCGCTGAAACCGGGGAGCTGTTTTTT.

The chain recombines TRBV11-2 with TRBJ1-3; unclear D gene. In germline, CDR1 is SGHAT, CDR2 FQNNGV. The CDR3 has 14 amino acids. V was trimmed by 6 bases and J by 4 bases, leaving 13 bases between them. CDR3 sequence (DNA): TGTGCCAGCAGATCCCTAGCCCCCGGAAACACCATATATTTT. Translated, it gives CASRSLAPGNTIYF.

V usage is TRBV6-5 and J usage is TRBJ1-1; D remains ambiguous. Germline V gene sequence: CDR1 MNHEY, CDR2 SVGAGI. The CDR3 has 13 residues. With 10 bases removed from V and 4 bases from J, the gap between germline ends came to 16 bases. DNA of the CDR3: TGTGCCACCGGACGTGGGGAGGGCACTGAAGCTTTCTTT. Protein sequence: CATGRGEGTEAFF.

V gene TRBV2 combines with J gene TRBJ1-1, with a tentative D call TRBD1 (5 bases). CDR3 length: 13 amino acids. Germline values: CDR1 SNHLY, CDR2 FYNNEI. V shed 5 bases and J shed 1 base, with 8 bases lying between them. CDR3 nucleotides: TGTGCCAGCAGTCTGGGGGGGAACACTGAAGCTTTCTTT. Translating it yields CASSLGGNTEAFF.

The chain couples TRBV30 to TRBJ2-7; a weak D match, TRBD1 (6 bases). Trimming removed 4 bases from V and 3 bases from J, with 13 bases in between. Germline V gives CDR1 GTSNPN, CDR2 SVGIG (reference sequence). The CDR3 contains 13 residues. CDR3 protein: CAWKWTASYEQYF. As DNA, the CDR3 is TGTGCCTGGAAGTGGACAGCGAGCTACGAGCAGTACTTC.

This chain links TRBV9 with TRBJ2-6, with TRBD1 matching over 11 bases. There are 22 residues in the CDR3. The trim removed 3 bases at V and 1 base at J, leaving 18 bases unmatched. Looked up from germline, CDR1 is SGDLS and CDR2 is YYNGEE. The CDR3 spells CASSARTLRPGTGGSGANVLTF. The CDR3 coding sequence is TGTGCCAGCAGCGCCCGTACTCTCCGCCCCGGGACAGGGGGGTCTGGGGCCAACGTCCTGACTTTC.

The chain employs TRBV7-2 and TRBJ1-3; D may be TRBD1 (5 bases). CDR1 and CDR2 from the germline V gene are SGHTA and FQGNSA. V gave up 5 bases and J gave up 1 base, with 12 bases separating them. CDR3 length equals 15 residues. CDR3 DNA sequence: TGTGCCAGCAGCCCGTGGGGACTTTCTGGAAACACCATATATTTT. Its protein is CASSPWGLSGNTIYF.

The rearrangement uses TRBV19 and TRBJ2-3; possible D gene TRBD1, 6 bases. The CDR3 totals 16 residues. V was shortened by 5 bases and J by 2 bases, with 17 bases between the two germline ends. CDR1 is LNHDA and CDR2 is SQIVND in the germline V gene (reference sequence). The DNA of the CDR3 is TGTGCCAGTAGTCCTCGGACAGCAAGAGTCACAGATACGCAGTATTTT. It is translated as CASSPRTARVTDTQYF.

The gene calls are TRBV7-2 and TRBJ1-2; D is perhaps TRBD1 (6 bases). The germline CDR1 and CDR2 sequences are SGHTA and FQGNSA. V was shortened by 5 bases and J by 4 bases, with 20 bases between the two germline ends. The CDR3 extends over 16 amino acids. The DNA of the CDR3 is TGTGCCAGCAGCCCGCCAACAGGGCTCCTAACCTATGGCTACACCTTC. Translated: CASSPPTGLLTYGYTF.

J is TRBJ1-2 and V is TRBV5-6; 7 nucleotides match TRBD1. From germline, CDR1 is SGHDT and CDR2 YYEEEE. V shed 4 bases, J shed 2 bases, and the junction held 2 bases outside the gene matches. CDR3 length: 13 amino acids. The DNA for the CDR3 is TGTGCCAGCAGCGGGGACAGCAACTATGGCTACACCTTC. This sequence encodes CASSGDSNYGYTF.

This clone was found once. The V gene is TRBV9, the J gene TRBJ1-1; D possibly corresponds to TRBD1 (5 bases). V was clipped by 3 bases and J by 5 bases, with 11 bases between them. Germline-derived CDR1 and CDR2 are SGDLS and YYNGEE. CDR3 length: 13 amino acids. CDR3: CASSATTGTEAFF. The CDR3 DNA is TGTGCCAGCAGCGCCACTACAGGAACTGAAGCTTTCTTT.

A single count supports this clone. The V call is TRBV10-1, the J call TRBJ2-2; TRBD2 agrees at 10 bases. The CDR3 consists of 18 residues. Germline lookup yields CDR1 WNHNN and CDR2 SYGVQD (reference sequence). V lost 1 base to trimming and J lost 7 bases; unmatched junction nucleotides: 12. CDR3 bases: TGCGCCAGCAGTGAGTTCCGTCTAGCGGGGGCCCTTCACGGGGAGCTGTTTTTT. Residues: CASSEFRLAGALHGELFF.

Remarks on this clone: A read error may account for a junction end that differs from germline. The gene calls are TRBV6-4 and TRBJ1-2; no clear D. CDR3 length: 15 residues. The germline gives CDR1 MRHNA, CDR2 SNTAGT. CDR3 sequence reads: CASTDVERANYGYTF. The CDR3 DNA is TGTGCCAGCACTGACGTGGAGAGGGCTAACTATGGCTACACCTTC.

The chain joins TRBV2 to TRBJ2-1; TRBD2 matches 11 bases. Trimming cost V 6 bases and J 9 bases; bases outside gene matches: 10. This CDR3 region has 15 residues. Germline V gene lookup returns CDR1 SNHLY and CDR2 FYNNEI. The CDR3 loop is CASRYSGGARSEQFF. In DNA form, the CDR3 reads TGTGCCAGCAGGTATAGCGGGGGGGCTCGGAGTGAGCAGTTCTTC.

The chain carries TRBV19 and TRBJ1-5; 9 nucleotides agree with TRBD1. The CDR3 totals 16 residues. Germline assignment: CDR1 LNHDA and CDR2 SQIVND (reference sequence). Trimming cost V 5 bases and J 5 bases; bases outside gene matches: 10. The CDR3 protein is CASSDRQGGVYQPQHF. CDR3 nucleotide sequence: TGTGCCAGTAGTGACCGACAGGGGGGGGTTTATCAGCCCCAGCATTTT.

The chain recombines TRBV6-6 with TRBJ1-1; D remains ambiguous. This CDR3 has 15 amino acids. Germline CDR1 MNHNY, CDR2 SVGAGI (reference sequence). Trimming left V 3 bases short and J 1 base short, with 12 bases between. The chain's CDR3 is CASSYLRGANTEAFF. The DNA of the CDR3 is TGTGCCAGCAGTTATCTCCGCGGCGCGAACACTGAAGCTTTCTTT.

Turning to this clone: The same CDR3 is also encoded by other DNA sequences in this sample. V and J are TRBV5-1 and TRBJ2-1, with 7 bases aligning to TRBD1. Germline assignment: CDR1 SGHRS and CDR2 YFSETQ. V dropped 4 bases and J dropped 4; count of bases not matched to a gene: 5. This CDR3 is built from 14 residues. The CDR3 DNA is TGCGCCAGCAGCCTCGGGACAGCATACAATGAGCAGTTCTTC. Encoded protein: CASSLGTAYNEQFF.

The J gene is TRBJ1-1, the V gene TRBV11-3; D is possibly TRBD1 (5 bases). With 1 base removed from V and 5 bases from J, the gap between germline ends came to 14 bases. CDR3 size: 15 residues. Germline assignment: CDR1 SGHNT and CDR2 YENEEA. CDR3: CASSLVFGEGTEAFF. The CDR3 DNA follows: TGTGCCAGCAGCTTAGTTTTCGGGGAGGGGACTGAAGCTTTCTTT.

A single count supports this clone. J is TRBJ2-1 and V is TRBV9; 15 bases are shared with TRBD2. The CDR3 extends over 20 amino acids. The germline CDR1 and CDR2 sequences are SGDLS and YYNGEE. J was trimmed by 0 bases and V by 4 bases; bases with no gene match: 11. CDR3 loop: CASSSPGLAGGHFSYNEQFF. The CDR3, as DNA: TGTGCCAGCAGCAGCCCGGGACTAGCGGGGGGCCACTTCTCCTACAATGAGCAGTTCTTC.

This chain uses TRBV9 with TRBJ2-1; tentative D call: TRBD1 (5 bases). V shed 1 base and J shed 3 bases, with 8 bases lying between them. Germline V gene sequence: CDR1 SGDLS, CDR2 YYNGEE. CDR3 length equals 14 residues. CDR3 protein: CASSVQGNYNEQFF. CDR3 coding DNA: TGTGCCAGCAGCGTACAGGGTAACTACAATGAGCAGTTCTTC.